This T cell receptor (beta chain) came from a study of blood T cells in healthy people across ages. There are 13 residues in the CDR3. The V and J ends lost 1 base and 4 bases respectively, with 7 bases between them. The germline V gene encodes CDR1 LNHDA and CDR2 SQIVND (reference sequence). Then a second PCR, running about 6 to 12 cycles, was carried out with a sample-barcoded 5' primer and a J-beta primer mix. Every sample returned 2.5 million or more CDR3-containing paired-end reads. MiXCR was run by TCRdb on the 5' RACE reads, yielding one entry per CDR3 protein. There are hundreds of thousands of distinct CDR3 sequences in the sample; about a fifth occur only once, and around a fifth lies in the top ten.

V and J are TRBV19 and TRBJ1-1; D gene ambiguous. The receptor's source is a man aged 65-85 years in good health. Sample: blood. In DNA form, the CDR3 reads TGTGCCAGTAGTATAGTAGATGCCACTGAAGCTTTCTTT. Residues: CASSIVDATEAFF.